This T cell receptor beta chain stems from a study of T cell changes during pregnancy in multiple sclerosis. Unmatched junction bases numbered 6, after V lost 4 bases and J lost 8 bases. The CDR3 runs 13 residues. Assay: immunoSEQ multiplex PCR; the TCRdb copy retains only in-frame clones and omits some. The data hold 40,000 or so clones, with about 90% observed a single time. This TCR came from a female donor with multiple sclerosis, enrolled in a pregnancy study. The genes are TRBV5-7 and TRBJ1-3; 7 bases line up with TRBD1. TRBV5-7 is assigned to the ORF class and has an uncertain function. The sample consisted of CD4+ T cells from peripheral blood mononuclear cells, taken before pregnancy. The CDR3 nucleotides read TGTGCCAGCAGCAGGGACAGTTGTGACACCATATATTTT. It encodes CASSRDSCDTIYF.